One sample yielded the 24 T cell receptor beta chains listed below, sequenced in a study of blood T cell repertoires in COVID-19. Profiling relied on immunoSEQ multiplex PCR, and the TCRdb table lists in-frame clones only, not all of them. Of approximately 360,000 clones in the sample, nearly 90% are singletons; the top ten hold 6% to 7.5%. Sequenced sample: peripheral blood. These receptors all come from a man in his late teens or twenties with active or convalescent COVID-19.

This rearrangement joins TRBV4-3 to TRBJ2-2; perhaps TRBD2 as D (6 bases). This CDR3 is 16 amino acids long. Trimming stripped 4 bases from V and 7 bases from J, with 19 bases between. Germline V CDR1 and CDR2: LGHNA, YSLEER. CDR3: CASSPSEAGRNGELFF. The CDR3, as DNA: TGCGCCAGCAGCCCCTCGGAGGCGGGGCGGAACGGGGAGCTGTTTTTT.

The J gene is TRBJ1-1, the V gene TRBV7-2; D remains ambiguous. Germline V gene data show CDR1 as SGHTA and CDR2 as FQGNSA. V was cut by 1 base and J by 0 bases, with 15 bases left in between. The length of the CDR3 is 17 residues. The CDR3 reads CASSLVPRWQLNTEAFF. CDR3 DNA sequence: TGTGCCAGCAGCTTAGTTCCGCGGTGGCAGCTGAACACTGAAGCTTTCTTT.

This clone has a single count. V and J are TRBV27 and TRBJ2-2, with D maybe TRBD2 (5 bases). CDR3 size: 14 residues. CDR1 and CDR2 (germline): MNHEY, SMNVEV (reference sequence). V dropped 3 bases and J dropped 3 bases, with 8 bases sitting between them. Here the CDR3 reads CASSLRADTGELFF. The CDR3 DNA is TGTGCCAGCAGTTTGAGAGCGGACACCGGGGAGCTGTTTTTT.

This chain uses TRBV6-2 or TRBV6-3 with TRBJ1-5; D remains unclear. This CDR3 is 15 amino acids long. Germline CDR1 is MNHEY and CDR2 is SVGEGT. V was pared by 4 bases and J by 7 bases, with 17 bases between. CDR3 coding DNA: TGTGCCAGCAGTTTACCCCGACACCCGGGACAGCCCCAGCATTTT. This translates into CASSLPRHPGQPQHF.

The chain uses TRBV19 and TRBJ2-1; 7 bases agree with TRBD1. This CDR3 spans 14 amino acids. Germline assignment: CDR1 LNHDA and CDR2 SQIVND (reference sequence). The J segment lost 1 base and the V segment lost 11 bases, leaving 8 bases of the junction unmatched. CDR3: CACSPGQSYNEQFF. CDR3 in DNA: TGTGCCTGTTCACCGGGACAGTCCTACAATGAGCAGTTCTTC.

The chain uses TRBV19 and TRBJ1-5; D is possibly TRBD1 (5 bases). CDR3 length equals 15 residues. The germline CDR1 and CDR2 sequences are LNHDA and SQIVND (reference sequence). V shed 6 bases and J shed 1 base, with 13 bases lying between them. The CDR3 nucleotides are TGTGCCAGTAGAAACGGGGGGTCGAGCAATCAGCCCCAGCATTTT. This encodes CASRNGGSSNQPQHF.

V is TRBV5-1 and J is TRBJ2-7; the match to TRBD1 covers 10 bases. Germline V gene sequence: CDR1 SGHRS, CDR2 YFSETQ. The J segment lost 2 bases and the V segment lost 3 bases, leaving 2 bases of the junction unmatched. The CDR3 extends over 14 amino acids. The CDR3, as DNA: TGCGCCAGCAGCTACGGACAGGGGGCCTACGAGCAGTACTTC. It codes for CASSYGQGAYEQYF.

The V gene is TRBV4-1, the J gene TRBJ1-1; D is possibly TRBD1 (5 bases). The CDR3 contains 15 residues. Germline-derived CDR1 and CDR2 are MGHRA and YSYEKL. Trimming shortened V by 6 bases and J by 1 base, and 15 bases separated the two germline ends. The CDR3 sequence is CASRSIGTPNTEAFF. As DNA, the CDR3 is TGCGCCAGCAGGTCAATCGGGACTCCGAACACTGAAGCTTTCTTT.

This rearrangement joins TRBV28 to TRBJ1-4; possible D gene TRBD1, 5 bases. Germline V gene sequence: CDR1 MDHEN, CDR2 SYDVKM. V lost 6 bases and J lost 3, with 8 bases in between. This CDR3 has 13 residues. This chain's CDR3 is CASRGLPNEKLFF. CDR3 DNA sequence: TGTGCCAGCAGGGGGCTCCCTAATGAAAAACTGTTTTTT.

The V call is TRBV28, the J call TRBJ1-1; a weak D match, TRBD1 (5 bases). Germline CDR1 reads MDHEN; CDR2 reads SYDVKM. CDR3 length equals 13 residues. The V end lost 3 bases, the J end lost 3 bases, and 8 bases lay between the germline ends. This CDR3 is CASSLGLDTEAFF. The CDR3 DNA reads TGTGCCAGCAGTTTGGGGCTAGACACTGAAGCTTTCTTT.

The V call is TRBV7-8, the J call TRBJ2-1; D is unclear. V was trimmed by 5 bases and J by 4 bases, leaving 9 bases between them. The CDR3 consists of 13 residues. CDR1 is SGHVS, CDR2 FQNEAQ, per germline. The chain's CDR3 is CASSETRYNEQFF. The CDR3 region has the DNA TGTGCCAGCAGCGAGACTCGATACAATGAGCAGTTCTTC.

This clone showed up just a few times. The chain links TRBV18 to TRBJ2-3; 9 bases are a match to TRBD2. Per the germline V gene, CDR1 is KGHSH and CDR2 is LQKENI. The CDR3 covers 17 residues. The V and J ends lost 3 bases and 2 bases, in that order; junction bases with no gene match: 9. For the CDR3, the DNA is TGTGCCAGCTCACCCCAGCTAGCGGGATCCTACACAGATACGCAGTATTTT. It encodes CASSPQLAGSYTDTQYF.

A few counts support this clone. Additional DNA sequences in this sample encode the identical CDR3. The chain couples TRBV9 to TRBJ1-3; D gene unclear. Germline loops: CDR1 SGDLS, CDR2 YYNGEE. CDR3 length: 13 residues. V was shortened by 2 bases and J by 0 bases, with 3 bases between the two germline ends. The CDR3: CASSVNSGNTIYF. CDR3 DNA: TGTGCCAGCAGCGTTAACTCTGGAAACACCATATATTTT. The entire variable domain, with the rest obtained from reference TRBV9 and TRBJ1-3, is as follows: DSGVTQTPKHLITATGQRVTLRCSPRSGDLSVYWYQQSLDQGLQFLIQYYNGEERAKGNILERFSAQQFPDLHSELNLSSLELGDSALYFCASSVNSGNTIYFGEGSWLTVV.

As DNA, the CDR3 is TGTGCCACCAGCAGAGGGACTAGCGGGAGGCGAACCTACGAGCAGTACTTC. Its translation: CATSRGTSGRRTYEQYF. The rearrangement joins TRBV15 to TRBJ2-7, with TRBD2 identical over 14 bases. V lost 1 base and J lost 2; bases outside the gene matches: 4. This CDR3 is built from 17 residues. Germline CDR1 is LNHNV and CDR2 is YYDKDF (reference sequence).

The rearrangement links TRBV5-8 to TRBJ2-7; tentatively, D is TRBD1 (5 bases). V lost 1 base and J lost 3, with 5 bases in between. Germline values: CDR1 SGHTS, CDR2 YDEGEE. The CDR3 loop spans 12 amino acids. The CDR3 nucleotides are TGTGCCAGCAGCTTGCAGGGCTACGAGCAGTACTTC. It is translated as CASSLQGYEQYF.

The J gene is TRBJ2-7, the V gene TRBV6-5, with 7 bases fitting TRBD2. Germline values: CDR1 MNHEY, CDR2 SVGAGI. Unmatched junction bases numbered 2, after V lost 0 bases and J lost 0 bases. The CDR3 has 15 residues. DNA of the CDR3: TGTGCCAGCAGTTACTCGCGGGGGAGCTCCTACGAGCAGTACTTC. This translates into CASSYSRGSSYEQYF.

The V and J genes are TRBV15 and TRBJ2-1, with 10 bases fitting TRBD2. Germline CDR1 LNHNV, CDR2 YYDKDF (reference sequence). With V trimmed by 6 bases and J by 7 bases, 12 bases remained unmatched. The CDR3 runs to 16 residues. In DNA form, the CDR3 reads TGTGCCACCAGTCGTGAAGCGGGGGGGCCCTTAAATGAGCAGTTCTTC. Its protein is CATSREAGGPLNEQFF. Full variable domain (remainder filled in from reference TRBV15 and TRBJ2-1): DAMVIQNPRYQVTQFGKPVTLSCSQTLNHNVMYWYQQKSSQAPKLLFHYYDKDFNNEADTPDNFQSRRPNTSFCFLDIRSPGLGDTAMYLCATSREAGGPLNEQFFGPGTRLTVL.

The chain carries TRBV15 and TRBJ2-3, with 9 bases lining up with TRBD2. The J segment lost 2 bases and the V segment lost 1 base, leaving 10 bases of the junction unmatched. The CDR3 has 18 residues. The germline gives CDR1 LNHNV, CDR2 YYDKDF (reference sequence). DNA of the CDR3: TGTGCCACCAGCAGAGCAGGGGCTAGCGGGAACCCCACAGATACGCAGTATTTT. Protein product: CATSRAGASGNPTDTQYF.

This clone has a handful of counts. The chain couples TRBV6-5 to TRBJ2-7; D call uncertain. Trimming removed 7 bases from V and 0 bases from J, with 7 bases in between. The length of the CDR3 is 12 residues. The germline gives CDR1 MNHEY, CDR2 SVGAGI. Written as DNA, the CDR3 is TGTGCCAGCACCGCTAGCTCCTACGAGCAGTACTTC. It yields the protein CASTASSYEQYF.

The gene calls are TRBV7-9 and TRBJ1-2; TRBD1 matches at 12 bases. With V trimmed by 4 bases and J by 6 bases, 9 bases remained unmatched. CDR1 and CDR2 from the germline V gene are SEHNR and FQNEAQ (reference sequence). The CDR3 totals 16 residues. The CDR3 loop reads CASSSPAGQGANGYTF. In nucleotides, the CDR3 is TGTGCCAGCAGCTCGCCGGCGGGACAGGGGGCAAATGGCTACACCTTC.

J is TRBJ2-1 and V is TRBV5-8; 8 bases are a match to TRBD2. Germline CDR1 reads SGHTS; CDR2 reads YDEGEE. The V segment lost 2 bases and the J segment 10 bases; nucleotides outside the gene matches: 2. The CDR3 has 12 amino acids. Written as DNA, the CDR3 is TGTGCCAGCAGCTTCTTAGCGGGGGAGCAGTTCTTC. Residues: CASSFLAGEQFF. Filled out from reference TRBV5-8 and TRBJ2-1, the complete variable domain reads EAGVTQSPTHLIKTRGQQATLRCSPISGHTSVYWYQQALGLGLQFLLWYDEGEERNRGNFPPRFSGRQFPNYSSELNVNALELEDSALYLCASSFLAGEQFFGPGTRLTVL.

The chain has TRBV9 and TRBJ1-1, with a tentative D call TRBD1 (5 bases). With 4 bases removed from V and 6 bases from J, the gap between germline ends came to 10 bases. Per the germline V gene, CDR1 is SGDLS and CDR2 is YYNGEE. The CDR3 runs 12 residues. The CDR3 protein is CASSLAGAEAFF. CDR3 nucleotide sequence: TGTGCCAGCAGCCTGGCGGGGGCTGAAGCTTTCTTT.

This rearrangement joins TRBV3-1 (or the pseudogene TRBV3-2) to TRBJ2-7, with 7 bases that match TRBD1. This CDR3 comprises 13 residues. V trimming: 8 bases; J trimming: 6 bases; junction bases outside the gene matches: 10. CDR1 and CDR2 (germline): LGHDT, YNNKEL (reference sequence). The CDR3 is CASLKGASGEQYF. The CDR3 coding sequence is TGTGCCAGCCTGAAGGGGGCATCGGGCGAGCAGTACTTC.

The gene calls are TRBV7-8 and TRBJ1-4, with 9 positions matching TRBD1. This CDR3 contains 15 residues. The V segment lost 5 bases and the J segment 4 bases; nucleotides outside the gene matches: 5. Germline V gene lookup returns CDR1 SGHVS and CDR2 FQNEAQ. DNA of the CDR3: TGTGCCAGCAGCACGAGACAGGGGGGTAATGAAAAACTGTTTTTT. It yields the protein CASSTRQGGNEKLFF. The complete variable domain, with remaining parts taken from reference TRBV7-8 and TRBJ1-4, reads GAGVSQSPRYKVAKRGQDVALRCDPISGHVSLFWYQQALGQGPEFLTYFQNEAQLDKSGLPSDRFFAERPEGSVSTLKIQRTQQEDSAVYLCASSTRQGGNEKLFFGSGTQLSVL.